The sequence of this TCR beta chain was determined in a study of Ad26.COV2.S vaccination and SARS-CoV-2 variants. About the research overall: The vaccine Ad26.COV2.S was put into the muscle once, or twice with 56 days between. General study findings and limits: It is possible that the TCR breadth and depth analyses underestimated the total T cell responses.

The V segment lost 0 bases and the J segment 4 bases; nucleotides outside the gene matches: 6. The germline V gene has CDR1 LGHNA and CDR2 YSLEER. The CDR3 spans 17 residues. The repertoire was sequenced with immunoSEQ multiplex PCR; TCRdb's copy has only in-frame clones and lacks some. The sample shows over 200,000 clones, roughly 90% of them seen only once. Noted treatment: around 19 received Ad26.COV2.S at low or high dose, single or two shots; five or six received placebo; per-sample allocation not given. Sampling was performed 63 days after the first vaccine or placebo injection. In Boston, an adult donor aged 18-55 years took part. It was Wuhan-strain SARS-CoV-2 spike that the Ad26 vaccine vector expressed. In the case of this clone: The antigen remains unidentified.

Specimen: peripheral blood, collected in a trial of Ad26.COV2.S vaccine versus placebo. This sequence originates from a person between 18 and 59 years old who received the Ad26.COV2.S COVID-19 vaccine or a placebo. The chain is built from TRBV4-3 and TRBJ2-1; 10 bases fit TRBD1. Written as DNA, the CDR3 is TGCGCCAGCAGCCAAGATCGGGGACAGGGGCGTTACAATGAGCAGTTCTTC. Translating gives CASSQDRGQGRYNEQFF.